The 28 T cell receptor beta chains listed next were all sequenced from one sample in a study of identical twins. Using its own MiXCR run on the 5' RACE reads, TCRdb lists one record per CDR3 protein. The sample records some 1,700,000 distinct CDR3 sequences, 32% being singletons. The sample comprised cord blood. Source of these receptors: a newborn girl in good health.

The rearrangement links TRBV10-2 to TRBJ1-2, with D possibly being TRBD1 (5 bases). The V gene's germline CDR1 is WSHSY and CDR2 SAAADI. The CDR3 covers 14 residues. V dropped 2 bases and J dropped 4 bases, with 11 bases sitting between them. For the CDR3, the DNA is TGCGCCAGCAGTGAGAGGCGGGGGGGCTATGGCTACACCTTC. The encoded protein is CASSERRGGYGYTF.

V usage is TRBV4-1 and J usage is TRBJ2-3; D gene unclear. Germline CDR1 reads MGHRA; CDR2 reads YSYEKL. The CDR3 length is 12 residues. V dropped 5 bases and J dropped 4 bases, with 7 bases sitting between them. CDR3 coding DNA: TGCGCCAGCAGCGGAGTAGCAGATACGCAGTATTTT. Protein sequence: CASSGVADTQYF.

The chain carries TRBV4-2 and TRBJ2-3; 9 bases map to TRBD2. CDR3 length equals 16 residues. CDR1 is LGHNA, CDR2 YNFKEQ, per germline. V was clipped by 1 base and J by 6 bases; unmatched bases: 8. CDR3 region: CASSQVLAGEGDTQYF. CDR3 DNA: TGTGCCAGCAGCCAAGTATTAGCGGGAGAAGGGGATACGCAGTATTTT.

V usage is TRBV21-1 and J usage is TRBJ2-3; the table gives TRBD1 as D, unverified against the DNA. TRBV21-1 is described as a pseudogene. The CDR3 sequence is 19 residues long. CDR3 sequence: CASSKVLSGHSSSTDTQYF. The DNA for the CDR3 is TGTGCCAGCAGCAAAGTGCTGTCGGGACACTCCTCTAGCACAGATACGCAGTATTTT.

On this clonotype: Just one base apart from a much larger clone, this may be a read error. In DNA, the CDR3 is TGTGCCAGCAGTCAACAGGGGGTGAGGGATACGCAGTATTTT. It specifies CASSQQGVRDTQYF. The chain uses TRBV2 and TRBJ2-3, with 8 positions matching TRBD1. This CDR3 is built from 14 residues. Germline-derived CDR1 and CDR2 are SNHLY and FYNNEI. The junction had 7 bases not matched to a gene; V was cut back by 5 bases and J by 6 bases.

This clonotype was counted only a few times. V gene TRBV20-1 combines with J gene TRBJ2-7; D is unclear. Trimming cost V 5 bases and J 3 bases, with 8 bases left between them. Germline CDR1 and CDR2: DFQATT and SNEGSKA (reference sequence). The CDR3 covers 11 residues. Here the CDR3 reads CSALDRYEQYF. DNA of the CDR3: TGCAGTGCTCTGGACCGCTACGAGCAGTACTTC.

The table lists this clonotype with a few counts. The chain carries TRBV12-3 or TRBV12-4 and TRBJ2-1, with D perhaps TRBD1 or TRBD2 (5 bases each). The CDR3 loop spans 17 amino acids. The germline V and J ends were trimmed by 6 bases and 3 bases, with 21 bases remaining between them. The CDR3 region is CASSPVGVGTLYNEQFF. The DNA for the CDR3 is TGTGCCAGCAGCCCCGTTGGAGTAGGGACCCTCTACAATGAGCAGTTCTTC.

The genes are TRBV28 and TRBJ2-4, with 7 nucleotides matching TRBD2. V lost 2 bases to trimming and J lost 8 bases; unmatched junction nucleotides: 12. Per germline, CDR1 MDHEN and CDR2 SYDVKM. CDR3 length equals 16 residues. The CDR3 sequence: CASSLAPFEGGDIQYF. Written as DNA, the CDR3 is TGTGCCAGCAGTTTAGCCCCTTTCGAGGGAGGGGACATTCAGTACTTC.

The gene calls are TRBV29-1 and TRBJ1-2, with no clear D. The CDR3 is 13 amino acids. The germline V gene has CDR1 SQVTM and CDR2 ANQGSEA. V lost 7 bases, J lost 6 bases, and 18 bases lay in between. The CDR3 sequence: CSAKVWARDGYTF. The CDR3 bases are TGCAGCGCCAAGGTGTGGGCAAGGGATGGCTACACCTTC.

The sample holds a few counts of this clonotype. Here the CDR3 DNA reads TGTGCCAGCAGCCAAGCAGGACAGGGGAAAGGGGCCAAAAACATTCAGTACTTC. Its translation: CASSQAGQGKGAKNIQYF. J is TRBJ2-4 and V is TRBV14, with 9 bases aligning to TRBD1. CDR3 length: 18 residues. J gave up 1 base and V 1 base, and 8 bases lay outside the gene matches. Germline loops: CDR1 SGHDN, CDR2 FVKESK.

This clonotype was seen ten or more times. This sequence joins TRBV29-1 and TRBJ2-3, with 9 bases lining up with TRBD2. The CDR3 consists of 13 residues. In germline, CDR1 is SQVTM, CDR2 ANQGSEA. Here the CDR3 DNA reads TGCGGACTGGTGGCGGGAGGGATAGATACGCAGTATTTT. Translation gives CGLVAGGIDTQYF.

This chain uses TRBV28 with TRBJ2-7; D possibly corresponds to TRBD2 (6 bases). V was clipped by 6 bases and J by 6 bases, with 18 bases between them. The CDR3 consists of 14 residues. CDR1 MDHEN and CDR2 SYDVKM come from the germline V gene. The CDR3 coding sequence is TGTGCCAGCAGCCCCGGGACTTCCTTATCCGAGCAGTACTTC. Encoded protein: CASSPGTSLSEQYF.

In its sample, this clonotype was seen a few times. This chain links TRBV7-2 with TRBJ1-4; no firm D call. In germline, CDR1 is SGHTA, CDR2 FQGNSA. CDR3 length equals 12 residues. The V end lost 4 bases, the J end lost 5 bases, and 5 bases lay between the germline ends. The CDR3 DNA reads TGTGCCAGCAGCTCCCAAAATGAAAAACTGTTTTTT. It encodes CASSSQNEKLFF.

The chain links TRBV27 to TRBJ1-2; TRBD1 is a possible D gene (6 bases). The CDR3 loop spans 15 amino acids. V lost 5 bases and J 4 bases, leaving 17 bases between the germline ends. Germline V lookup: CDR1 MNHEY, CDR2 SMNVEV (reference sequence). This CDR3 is CASSTPTGSGYGYTF. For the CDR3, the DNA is TGTGCCAGCAGTACCCCTACAGGGAGCGGCTATGGCTACACCTTC.

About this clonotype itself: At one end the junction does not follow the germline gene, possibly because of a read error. CDR3 in amino acids: CASSPSYDEQFF. CDR3 DNA sequence: TGTGCCAGCAGCCCCTCTTACGATGAACAGTTCTTC. The V and J genes are TRBV7-9 and TRBJ2-1; D gene uncertain. The V gene's germline CDR1 is SEHNR and CDR2 FQNEAQ (reference sequence). The CDR3 is made up of 12 amino acids. Based on the CDR3 plus reference TRBV7-9 and TRBJ2-1, the full variable domain is DTGVSQNPRHKITKRGQNVTFRCDPISEHNRLYWYRQTLGQGPEFLTYFQNEAQLEKSRLLSDRFSAERPKGSFSTLEIQRTEQGDSAMYLCASSPSYDEQFFGPGTRLTVL.

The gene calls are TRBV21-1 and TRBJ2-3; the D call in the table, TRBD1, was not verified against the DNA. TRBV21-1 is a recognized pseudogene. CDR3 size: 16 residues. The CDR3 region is CASTIGTGGPTDTQYF. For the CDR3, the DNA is TGTGCCAGCACCATAGGGACAGGGGGCCCCACAGATACGCAGTATTTT.

CDR3 DNA sequence: TGTGCCAGCAGCCAATTTTGGGGGACAGATACGCAGTATTTT. Amino acids: CASSQFWGTDTQYF. The chain recombines TRBV25-1 with TRBJ2-3, with D possibly being TRBD1 or TRBD2 (5 bases each). Germline V lookup: CDR1 MGHDK, CDR2 SYGVNS. V lost 6 bases, J lost 3 bases, and 13 bases lay in between. This CDR3 has 14 residues.

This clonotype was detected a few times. The CDR3 loop reads CASSVLIRSPGREQFF. The CDR3 region has the DNA TGTGCCAGCAGCGTACTCATCCGGAGCCCAGGTCGTGAGCAGTTCTTC. The J gene is TRBJ2-1, the V gene TRBV9; no firm D call. This CDR3 contains 16 residues. Trimming left V 1 base short and J 9 bases short, with 20 bases between. Germline CDR1 and CDR2: SGDLS and YYNGEE.

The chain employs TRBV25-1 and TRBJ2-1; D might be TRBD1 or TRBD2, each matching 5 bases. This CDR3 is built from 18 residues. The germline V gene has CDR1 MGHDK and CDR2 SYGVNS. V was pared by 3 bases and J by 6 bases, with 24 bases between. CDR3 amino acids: CASSDLGTGAPSANEQFF. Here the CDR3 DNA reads TGTGCCAGCAGTGACTTAGGGACGGGCGCCCCATCGGCCAATGAGCAGTTCTTC. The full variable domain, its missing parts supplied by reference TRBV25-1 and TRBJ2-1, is EADIYQTPRYLVIGTGKKITLECSQTMGHDKMYWYQQDPGMELHLIHYSYGVNSTEKGDLSSESTVSRIRTEHFPLTLESARPSHTSQYLCASSDLGTGAPSANEQFFGPGTRLTVL.

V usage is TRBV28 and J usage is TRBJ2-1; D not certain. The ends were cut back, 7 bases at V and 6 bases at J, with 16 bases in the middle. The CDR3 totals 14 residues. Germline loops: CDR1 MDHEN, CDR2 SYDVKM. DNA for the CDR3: TGTGCCAGCACTAATAAAAAAGCGCCCAATGAGCAGTTCTTC. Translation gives CASTNKKAPNEQFF. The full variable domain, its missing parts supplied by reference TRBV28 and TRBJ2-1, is DVKVTQSSRYLVKRTGEKVFLECVQDMDHENMFWYRQDPGLGLRLIYFSYDVKMKEKGDIPEGYSVSREKKERFSLILESASTNQTSMYLCASTNKKAPNEQFFGPGTRLTVL.

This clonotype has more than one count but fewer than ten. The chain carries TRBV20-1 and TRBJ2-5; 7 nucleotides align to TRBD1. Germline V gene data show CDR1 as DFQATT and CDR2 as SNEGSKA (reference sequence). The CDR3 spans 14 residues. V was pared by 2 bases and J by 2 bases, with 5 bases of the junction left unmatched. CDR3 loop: CSARLRDRQETQYF. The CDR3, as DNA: TGCAGTGCTAGACTCCGGGACAGACAAGAGACCCAGTACTTC.

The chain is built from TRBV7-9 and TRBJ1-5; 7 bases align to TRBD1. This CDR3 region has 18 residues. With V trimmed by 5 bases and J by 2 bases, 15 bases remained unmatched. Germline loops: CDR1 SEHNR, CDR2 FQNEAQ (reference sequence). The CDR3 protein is CASSTGQLERGGNQPQHF. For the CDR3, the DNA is TGTGCCAGCAGCACGGGACAGTTGGAGAGGGGGGGCAATCAGCCCCAGCATTTT.

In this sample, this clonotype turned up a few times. CDR3 protein: CSAQTNTEAFF. CDR3 coding DNA: TGCAGCGCACAAACTAACACTGAAGCTTTCTTT. V gene TRBV29-1 combines with J gene TRBJ1-1; D call uncertain. The CDR3 totals 11 residues. V dropped 7 bases and J dropped 2 bases, with 8 bases sitting between them. CDR1 is SQVTM and CDR2 is ANQGSEA in the germline V gene.

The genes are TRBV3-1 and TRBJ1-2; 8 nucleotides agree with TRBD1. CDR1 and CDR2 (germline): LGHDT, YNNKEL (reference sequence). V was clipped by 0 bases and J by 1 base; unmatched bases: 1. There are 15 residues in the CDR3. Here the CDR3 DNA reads TGTGCCAGCAGCCAAGAACAGGGGGTTAACTATGGCTACACCTTC. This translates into CASSQEQGVNYGYTF.

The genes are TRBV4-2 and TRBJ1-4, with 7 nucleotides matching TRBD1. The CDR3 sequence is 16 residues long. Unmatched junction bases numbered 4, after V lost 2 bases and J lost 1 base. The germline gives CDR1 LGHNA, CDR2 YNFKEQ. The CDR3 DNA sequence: TGTGCCAGCAGCCAATTACGGGACAGAACTAATGAAAAACTGTTTTTT. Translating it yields CASSQLRDRTNEKLFF.

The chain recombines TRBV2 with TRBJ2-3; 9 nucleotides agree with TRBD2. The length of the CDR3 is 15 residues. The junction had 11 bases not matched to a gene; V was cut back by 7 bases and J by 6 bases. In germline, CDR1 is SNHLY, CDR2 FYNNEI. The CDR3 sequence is CASNPKGLAGDTQYF. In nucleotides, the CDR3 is TGTGCCAGCAACCCAAAGGGACTAGCTGGGGATACGCAGTATTTT.

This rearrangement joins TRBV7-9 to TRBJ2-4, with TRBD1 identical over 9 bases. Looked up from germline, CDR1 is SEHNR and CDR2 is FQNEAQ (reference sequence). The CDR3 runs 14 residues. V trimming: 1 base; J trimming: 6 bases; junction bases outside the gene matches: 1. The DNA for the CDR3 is TGTGCCAGCAGCTTAGAGACAGGGGGAAACATTCAGTACTTC. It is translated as CASSLETGGNIQYF.

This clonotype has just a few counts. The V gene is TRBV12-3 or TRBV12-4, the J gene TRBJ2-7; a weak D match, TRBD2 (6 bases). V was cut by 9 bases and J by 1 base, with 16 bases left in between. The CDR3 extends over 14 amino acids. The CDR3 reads CARSSGRRSYEQYF. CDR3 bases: TGTGCCAGGAGCTCGGGGAGGAGGTCCTACGAGCAGTACTTC.